This T cell receptor beta chain appears in the sequencing data of a study of Graves' ophthalmopathy and Graves' hyperthyroidism. CDR3 regions of TCR beta were amplified from RNA transcripts. HTBI-primed RT-PCR formed the first round, and a multiplex PCR formed the second. Each CDR3 protein gets one entry after TCRdb re-called the multiplex PCR reads with MiXCR. The sample gives about 370,000 distinct CDR3 sequences, approximately 20% of which show up once; about 1.4% is in the top ten. This clonotype appeared many times. What it binds is unknown. Study-level findings and limits: Blood also carried most expanded thyroid clonotypes exceeding 0.001 frequency.

This CDR3 contains 14 residues. V gave up 5 bases and J gave up 7 bases; unmatched junction bases: 10. The germline CDR1 and CDR2 sequences are SEHNR and FQNEAQ (reference sequence). None of the included patients had other autoimmune diseases, uncontrolled infections, pregnancy or lactation, as these led to exclusion. This rearrangement joins TRBV7-9 to TRBJ2-7; 8 bases fit TRBD1. The sequenced material came from peripheral blood. This TCR derives from a woman aged 18-29 years with Graves' ophthalmopathy. CDR3 bases: TGTGCCAGCAGCCACGGACAGGGCCCACTGGAGCAGTACTTC. This encodes CASSHGQGPLEQYF.